This passage covers 24 T cell receptor beta chains from one sample sequenced in a study of OX40 agonist ivuxolimab in advanced cancers. The data were produced by immunoSEQ multiplex PCR, yet TCRdb's version contains in-frame clones alone and is incomplete. The table has around 80,000 clones, about 92% seen once. Sequencing was performed on CD4+ or CD8+ T cells sorted from blood, taken in a trial of the OX40 agonist ivuxolimab. The receptors were sampled from an adult with an advanced solid tumor such as melanoma, head and neck, liver or kidney cancer.

This clone was seen just once. This sequence joins TRBV5-4 and TRBJ1-1; D is perhaps TRBD1 (5 bases). V lost 3 bases and J lost 5, with 26 bases in between. Germline V gene data show CDR1 as SGHNT and CDR2 as YYREEE (reference sequence). CDR3 length: 18 residues. The CDR3 region is CASSYVGGFDEGETEAFF. CDR3 nucleotides: TGTGCCAGCAGCTACGTTGGGGGTTTCGATGAAGGGGAGACTGAAGCTTTCTTT.

In its sample, this clone was seen a few times. The chain combines TRBV5-8 with TRBJ1-5, with D unclear. V shed 1 base and J shed 0 bases, with 5 bases lying between them. CDR3 length: 14 residues. Germline V CDR1 and CDR2: SGHTS, YDEGEE. CDR3 region: CASSLHDSNQPQHF. CDR3 nucleotides: TGTGCCAGCAGCTTGCATGATAGCAATCAGCCCCAGCATTTT.

The chain combines TRBV2 with TRBJ1-2; 9 nucleotides align to TRBD1. CDR1 and CDR2 from the germline V gene are SNHLY and FYNNEI. CDR3 length equals 14 residues. The V and J ends lost 4 bases and 7 bases, in that order; junction bases with no gene match: 7. The CDR3 DNA reads TGTGCCAGCAGTGGGGACAGGGTATCTAGTGGCTACACCTTC. Residues: CASSGDRVSSGYTF.

CDR3 bases: TGTGCCTGGAGGTCACCTATCTATAATTCACCCCTCCACTTT. Amino acids: CAWRSPIYNSPLHF. This chain connects TRBV30 to TRBJ1-6, with D unresolved. The ends were cut back, 3 bases at V and 3 bases at J, with 9 bases in the middle. Germline CDR1 is GTSNPN and CDR2 is SVGIG (reference sequence). The CDR3 length is 14 residues.

V and J are TRBV27 and TRBJ2-2, with D tentatively TRBD2 (6 bases). This CDR3 is built from 13 residues. The V gene's germline CDR1 is MNHEY and CDR2 SMNVEV (reference sequence). V shed 5 bases and J shed 6 bases, with 10 bases lying between them. The CDR3 DNA reads as TGTGCCAGCAGTCCGACTAGTTCCGGGGAGCTGTTTTTT. Encoded protein: CASSPTSSGELFF.

The rearrangement uses TRBV7-3 and TRBJ1-1, with 7 bases aligning to TRBD1. V lost 5 bases to trimming and J lost 1 base; unmatched junction nucleotides: 4. The CDR3 loop spans 14 amino acids. Germline CDR1 is SGHTA and CDR2 is FQGTGA. In nucleotides, the CDR3 is TGTGCCAGCAGCGCCGGACAGGCGAACACTGAAGCTTTCTTT. Protein product: CASSAGQANTEAFF.

The CDR3 DNA is TGTGCCAGCAGGATGCCGGGACTAGCGGGAAATATGTACGAGCAGTACTTC. This encodes CASRMPGLAGNMYEQYF. This chain links TRBV27 with TRBJ2-7; 13 nucleotides line up with TRBD2. Looked up from germline, CDR1 is MNHEY and CDR2 is SMNVEV (reference sequence). The J segment lost 4 bases and the V segment lost 6 bases, leaving 12 bases of the junction unmatched. The CDR3 totals 17 residues.

The chain couples TRBV10-1 to TRBJ2-2, with D uncertain. The CDR3 consists of 12 residues. Trimming pared 5 bases from V and 7 bases from J, leaving 8 bases between. The germline gives CDR1 WNHNN, CDR2 SYGVQD (reference sequence). The CDR3 coding sequence is TGCGCCAGCAGTAGACTCGGCGGGGAGCTGTTTTTT. Translating gives CASSRLGGELFF.

The chain is built from TRBV29-1 and TRBJ1-1; unclear D gene. V lost 4 bases and J 3 bases, leaving 6 bases between the germline ends. Germline assignment: CDR1 SQVTM and CDR2 ANQGSEA. This CDR3 spans 11 amino acids. The CDR3, as DNA: TGCAGCGTTGGGGGTTACACTGAAGCTTTCTTT. Translation gives CSVGGYTEAFF.

The chain uses TRBV19 and TRBJ1-2; 7 positions match TRBD1. The CDR3 has 14 amino acids. Unmatched junction bases numbered 12, after V lost 9 bases and J lost 5 bases. CDR1 is LNHDA and CDR2 is SQIVND in the germline V gene (reference sequence). CDR3 region: CASRSSGTVYGYTF. The CDR3 region has the DNA TGTGCCAGCAGATCTTCCGGGACAGTTTATGGCTACACCTTC.

The chain couples TRBV5-4 to TRBJ1-6, with D possibly being TRBD1 (5 bases). V was pared by 4 bases and J by 7 bases, with 15 bases between. Per germline, CDR1 SGHNT and CDR2 YYREEE (reference sequence). The CDR3 loop spans 15 amino acids. The CDR3 DNA reads as TGTGCCAGCAGCCTACTAAGGGACGTGAATTCACCCCTCCACTTT. This codes for CASSLLRDVNSPLHF. Together with reference TRBV5-4 and TRBJ1-6, the CDR3 gives the full variable domain: ETGVTQSPTHLIKTRGQQVTLRCSSQSGHNTVSWYQQALGQGPQFIFQYYREEENGRGNFPPRFSGLQFPNYSSELNVNALELDDSALYLCASSLLRDVNSPLHFGNGTRLTVT.

The V call is TRBV15, the J call TRBJ1-4, with D possibly matching TRBD1 (5 bases). This CDR3 region has 13 residues. V was shortened by 0 bases and J by 7 bases, with 6 bases between the two germline ends. Germline CDR1 LNHNV, CDR2 YYDKDF (reference sequence). The CDR3 region has the DNA TGTGCCACCAGCAGAGACGGGGGTGAAAAACTGTTTTTT. This gives the protein CATSRDGGEKLFF.

The chain combines TRBV29-1 with TRBJ1-1; unclear D gene. The germline gives CDR1 SQVTM, CDR2 ANQGSEA. V lost 7 bases to trimming and J lost 6 bases, with 12 bases between them. The CDR3 is 11 residues long. Here the CDR3 DNA reads TGCAGCGGGATGAACAGCGCTGAAGCTTTCTTT. Translated: CSGMNSAEAFF.

The rearrangement links TRBV6-1 to TRBJ2-3; 9 bases map to TRBD2. From germline, CDR1 is MNHNS and CDR2 SASEGT. The CDR3 consists of 15 residues. Trimming at V came to 2 bases and at J to 3 bases, leaving 3 bases not matched to a gene. The CDR3 sequence: CASSEQRGATDTQYF. The CDR3 nucleotides read TGTGCCAGCAGTGAACAGCGGGGGGCGACAGATACGCAGTATTTT.

This chain links TRBV19 with TRBJ2-5; D is undetermined. This CDR3 region has 14 residues. Trimming removed 4 bases at V and 4 bases at J, with 13 bases between. Germline V gene lookup returns CDR1 LNHDA and CDR2 SQIVND (reference sequence). CDR3: CASSTQGFPETQYF. CDR3 nucleotides: TGTGCCAGTAGTACCCAAGGCTTTCCAGAGACCCAGTACTTC.

V is TRBV7-3 and J is TRBJ2-3, with D possibly matching TRBD2 (5 bases). Trimming removed 0 bases from V and 2 bases from J, with 9 bases in between. CDR3 size: 15 residues. CDR1 SGHTA and CDR2 FQGTGA come from the germline V gene. The CDR3 bases are TGTGCCAGCAGCTTAACTTCGGGAAACACAGATACGCAGTATTTT. Translation: CASSLTSGNTDTQYF.

This sequence joins TRBV7-9 and TRBJ1-2, with 9 positions matching TRBD1. The CDR3 covers 15 residues. The V and J ends lost 0 bases and 6 bases, in that order; junction bases with no gene match: 5. Germline values: CDR1 SEHNR, CDR2 FQNEAQ (reference sequence). CDR3 nucleotides: TGTGCCAGCAGCTTAGCACAGGGGGCCGTCAATGGCTACACCTTC. Translation gives CASSLAQGAVNGYTF.

The CDR3 nucleotides are TGTGCCAGCAGCCTTGGACAAGGGCCCTACAATGAGCAGTTCTTC. Translated: CASSLGQGPYNEQFF. The chain combines TRBV7-3 with TRBJ2-1, with D possibly being TRBD1 (5 bases). The CDR3 length is 15 residues. Germline assignment: CDR1 SGHTA and CDR2 FQGTGA. Trimming pared 5 bases from V and 2 bases from J, leaving 13 bases between.

The chain is built from TRBV28 and TRBJ2-7, with TRBD1 matching over 9 bases. J gave up 4 bases and V 4 bases, and 2 bases lay outside the gene matches. In germline, CDR1 is MDHEN, CDR2 SYDVKM. The CDR3 extends over 13 amino acids. The CDR3 loop is CASSSTGGYEQYF. The CDR3 nucleotides are TGTGCCAGCAGTTCGACAGGGGGTTACGAGCAGTACTTC.

This clone was seen more than once but under ten times. V is TRBV30 and J is TRBJ1-1; D call uncertain. Trimming left V 2 bases short and J 3 bases short, with 16 bases between. From germline, CDR1 is GTSNPN and CDR2 SVGIG (reference sequence). CDR3 length: 15 amino acids. The CDR3 DNA follows: TGTGCCTGGAGTATTACAGACAAGGACTACACTGAAGCTTTCTTT. It specifies CAWSITDKDYTEAFF.

This chain connects TRBV15 to TRBJ1-5, with D tentatively TRBD1 (6 bases). Germline loops: CDR1 LNHNV, CDR2 YYDKDF (reference sequence). The CDR3 is made up of 15 amino acids. V was cut by 0 bases and J by 4 bases, with 10 bases left in between. CDR3 sequence: CATSREQGRNQPQHF. The CDR3 DNA sequence: TGTGCCACCAGCAGAGAGCAGGGGCGGAATCAGCCCCAGCATTTT.

This chain connects TRBV9 to TRBJ2-1; 7 bases line up with TRBD2. The trim removed 0 bases at V and 0 bases at J, leaving 3 bases unmatched. The CDR3 runs to 16 residues. CDR1 SGDLS and CDR2 YYNGEE come from the germline V gene. The CDR3 is CASSVGRTSSYNEQFF. The CDR3 DNA reads as TGTGCCAGCAGCGTAGGGCGGACTAGCTCCTACAATGAGCAGTTCTTC.

The V gene is TRBV5-1, the J gene TRBJ2-7, with TRBD2 matching over 10 bases. CDR3 length: 17 residues. J was trimmed by 0 bases and V by 0 bases; bases with no gene match: 6. Germline CDR1 is SGHRS and CDR2 is YFSETQ. As DNA, the CDR3 is TGCGCCAGCAGCTTGGGACTAGCGGGCCTAAGCTCCTACGAGCAGTACTTC. Protein product: CASSLGLAGLSSYEQYF.

This clone was seen a few times. The chain has TRBV14 and TRBJ1-3; D uncertain. V was pared by 0 bases and J by 5 bases, with 5 bases between. The CDR3 totals 13 residues. Germline-derived CDR1 and CDR2 are SGHDN and FVKESK. CDR3 residues: CASSQDSRNTIYF. The CDR3 DNA reads TGTGCCAGCAGCCAAGATAGTAGAAACACCATATATTTT. Drawing the rest from reference TRBV14 and TRBJ1-3, the complete variable domain is EAGVTQFPSHSVIEKGQTVTLRCDPISGHDNLYWYRRVMGKEIKFLLHFVKESKQDESGMPNNRFLAERTGGTYSTLKVQPAELEDSGVYFCASSQDSRNTIYFGEGSWLTVV.